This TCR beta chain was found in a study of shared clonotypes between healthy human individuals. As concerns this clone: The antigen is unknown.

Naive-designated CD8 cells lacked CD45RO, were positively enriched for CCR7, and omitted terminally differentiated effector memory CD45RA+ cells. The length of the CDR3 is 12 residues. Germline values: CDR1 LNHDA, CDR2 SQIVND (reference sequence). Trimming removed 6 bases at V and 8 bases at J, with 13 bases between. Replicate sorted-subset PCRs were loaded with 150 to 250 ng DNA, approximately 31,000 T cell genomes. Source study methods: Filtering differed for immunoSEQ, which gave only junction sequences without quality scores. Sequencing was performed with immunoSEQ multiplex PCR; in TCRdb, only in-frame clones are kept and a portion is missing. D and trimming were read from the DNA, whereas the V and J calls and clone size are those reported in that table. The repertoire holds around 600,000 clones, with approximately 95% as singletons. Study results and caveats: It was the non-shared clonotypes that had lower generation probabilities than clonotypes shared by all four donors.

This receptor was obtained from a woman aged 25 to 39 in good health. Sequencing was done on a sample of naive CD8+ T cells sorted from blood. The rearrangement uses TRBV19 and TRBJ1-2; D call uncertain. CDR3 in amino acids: CASSDGFWGYTF. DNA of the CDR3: TGTGCCAGTAGCGACGGTTTTTGGGGCTACACCTTC. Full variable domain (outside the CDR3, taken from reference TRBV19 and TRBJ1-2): DGGITQSPKYLFRKEGQNVTLSCEQNLNHDAMYWYRQDPGQGLRLIYYSQIVNDFQKGDIAEGYSVSREKKESFPLTVTSAQKNPTAFYLCASSDGFWGYTFGSGTRLTVV.